A single sample is the source of the 18 T cell receptor beta chains below, sequenced in a study of T-cell reconstitution after alpha-beta-depleted transplantation in children. The TCRbeta library was prepared with unique molecular identifiers. TCRdb reprocessed the PCR reads with MiXCR, giving one entry per CDR3 protein. In the table there are 670,000 or so distinct CDR3 sequences, less than 15% of which are singletons. Specimen: PBMCs, collected before TCRalphabeta/CD19-depleted stem cell transplant. The receptors derive from a girl aged 2-15 years with congenital amegakaryocytic thrombocytopenia, due to receive a stem cell transplant.

The V and J genes are TRBV5-1 and TRBJ2-5, with D maybe TRBD2 (6 bases). V was clipped by 4 bases and J by 1 base, with 14 bases between them. CDR1 and CDR2 from the germline V gene are SGHRS and YFSETQ. This CDR3 is built from 15 residues. The CDR3 loop is CASSLPGGTQETQYF. The CDR3 nucleotides are TGCGCCAGCAGCCTCCCTGGCGGGACCCAAGAGACCCAGTACTTC.

This clonotype showed up many times. The J gene is TRBJ2-5, the V gene TRBV6-5; D remains unclear. The germline gives CDR1 MNHEY, CDR2 SVGAGI. The germline V and J ends were trimmed by 6 bases and 5 bases, with 7 bases remaining between them. This CDR3 contains 11 residues. The CDR3 sequence is CASSQGETQYF. In nucleotides, the CDR3 is TGTGCCAGCAGCCAAGGGGAGACCCAGTACTTC.

Many counts were recorded for this clonotype. The rearrangement uses TRBV6-5 and TRBJ2-2; a possible D gene is TRBD2 (6 bases). V was clipped by 0 bases and J by 3 bases, with 8 bases between them. The CDR3 is 15 residues long. In germline, CDR1 is MNHEY, CDR2 SVGAGI. The CDR3 sequence is CASSYSAGYTGELFF. In DNA, the CDR3 is TGTGCCAGCAGTTACTCGGCGGGATACACCGGGGAGCTGTTTTTT.

This clonotype was seen more than once but under ten times. The chain joins TRBV12-3 or TRBV12-4 to TRBJ2-1, with 14 positions matching TRBD2. CDR3 length: 18 residues. With 3 bases clipped from V and 1 base from J, the junction kept 5 bases outside the gene matches. For the CDR3, the DNA is TGTGCCAGCAGTTTTGGGACTAGCGGGAGTGGGTCCTACAATGAGCAGTTCTTC. It specifies CASSFGTSGSGSYNEQFF.

The rearrangement uses TRBV15 and TRBJ2-1; D possibly corresponds to TRBD1 (5 bases). Trimming removed 0 bases from V and 5 bases from J, with 14 bases in between. The CDR3 totals 16 residues. CDR1 and CDR2 from the germline V gene are LNHNV and YYDKDF (reference sequence). This chain's CDR3 is CATSRDWGGTDNEQFF. The CDR3 DNA reads as TGTGCCACCAGCAGAGATTGGGGCGGAACGGACAATGAGCAGTTCTTC.

There are a few counts of this clonotype. The genes are TRBV20-1 and TRBJ2-3; D tentatively fits TRBD1 or TRBD2 (6 bases each). CDR1 is DFQATT and CDR2 is SNEGSKA in the germline V gene (reference sequence). Between the trimmed V and J ends, which lost 1 base and 5 bases, there was a span of 16 bases. The CDR3 consists of 15 residues. In DNA form, the CDR3 reads TGCAGTGCTAGAGTGTTGACGGGGGCGGTAGATACGCAGTATTTT. Translation gives CSARVLTGAVDTQYF.

The sample holds many counts of this clonotype. The V and J genes are TRBV7-9 and TRBJ1-1, with a tentative D call TRBD1 (5 bases). V shed 1 base and J shed 8 bases, with 14 bases lying between them. Germline V gene lookup returns CDR1 SEHNR and CDR2 FQNEAQ (reference sequence). The CDR3 totals 14 residues. The CDR3 loop is CASSLGDRRTEAFF. The CDR3, as DNA: TGTGCCAGCAGCTTAGGGGACCGGCGGACCGAAGCTTTCTTT.

The chain joins TRBV5-1 to TRBJ2-7; D remains unclear. Germline values: CDR1 SGHRS, CDR2 YFSETQ. The CDR3 consists of 14 residues. V lost 0 bases and J lost 3, with 10 bases in between. CDR3 amino acids: CASSLVFSDYEQYF. The CDR3 DNA sequence: TGCGCCAGCAGCTTGGTCTTCAGCGACTACGAGCAGTACTTC.

This clonotype was detected a few times. V is TRBV27 and J is TRBJ2-7; D might be TRBD1 (5 bases). Trimming took off 4 bases at V and 5 bases at J, with 27 bases between the two ends. CDR1 is MNHEY and CDR2 is SMNVEV in the germline V gene (reference sequence). This CDR3 has 18 residues. CDR3 bases: TGTGCCAGCAGTTCCCCACCCCGTCGGTCGGCAGGGAAGCACGAGCAGTACTTC. Translating gives CASSSPPRRSAGKHEQYF.

The V call is TRBV5-1, the J call TRBJ2-3, with TRBD2 identical over 12 bases. This CDR3 has 18 amino acids. Trimming took 0 bases from V and 1 from J; bases not matched to a gene: 6. Germline V CDR1 and CDR2: SGHRS, YFSETQ. CDR3 loop: CASSLGLAGASGTDTQYF. The CDR3 DNA reads as TGCGCCAGCAGCTTGGGACTAGCGGGAGCGTCAGGCACAGATACGCAGTATTTT.

The chain carries TRBV11-1 and TRBJ2-1; 8 bases map to TRBD2. The J segment lost 5 bases and the V segment lost 7 bases, leaving 19 bases of the junction unmatched. Germline V gene sequence: CDR1 SGHAT, CDR2 FQDESV (reference sequence). This CDR3 region has 18 residues. The CDR3 DNA follows: TGTGCCAGCAACCCAACCCGGGGTAGCGGGACTTCGGACAATGAGCAGTTCTTC. This codes for CASNPTRGSGTSDNEQFF.

This clonotype has only a few counts. This chain joins TRBV20-1 and TRBJ2-5; 8 bases are a match to TRBD2. Looked up from germline, CDR1 is DFQATT and CDR2 is SNEGSKA (reference sequence). This CDR3 is built from 13 residues. V lost 7 bases and J lost 5; bases outside the gene matches: 9. The chain's CDR3 is CSVKAGGVETQYF. The CDR3 nucleotides read TGCAGTGTTAAGGCGGGAGGCGTCGAGACCCAGTACTTC.

This clonotype was seen ten or more times. The J gene is TRBJ1-2, the V gene TRBV20-1; D gene unclear. This CDR3 spans 13 amino acids. V lost 2 bases and J lost 8, with 15 bases in between. In germline, CDR1 is DFQATT, CDR2 SNEGSKA (reference sequence). The CDR3 DNA sequence: TGCAGTGCTAGACTCTCCCTCATTGGAGGCTACACCTTC. This gives the protein CSARLSLIGGYTF.

With respect to this clonotype: At one boundary the junction diverges from the germline segment, which might be a read error. V gene TRBV20-1 combines with J gene TRBJ2-7; 14 bases fit TRBD2. This CDR3 has 16 residues. Germline V gene data show CDR1 as DFQATT and CDR2 as SNEGSKA (reference sequence). The CDR3 nucleotides are TGCTGTGCTAGAGACGGGACTAGCGGGAGAAGGGTCGAGCAGTACTTC. Protein product: CCARDGTSGRRVEQYF.

This clonotype has just a few counts. The V and J genes are TRBV14 and TRBJ2-7; D is unresolved. Trimming removed 5 bases at V and 1 base at J, with 6 bases between. Germline CDR1 reads SGHDN; CDR2 reads FVKESK. The CDR3 sequence is 12 residues long. This CDR3 is CASSEVSYEQYF. The CDR3 DNA reads as TGTGCCAGCAGCGAGGTTTCCTACGAGCAGTACTTC.

This clonotype occurred a few times. The rearrangement joins TRBV4-1 to TRBJ2-3; possibly TRBD1 or TRBD2 for D (6 bases each). Germline V lookup: CDR1 MGHRA, CDR2 YSYEKL. Deletions cut 3 bases from V and 6 bases from J, with 10 bases between. The CDR3 has 13 residues. In nucleotides, the CDR3 is TGCGCCAGCAGCCACCTAGGGGGGGATACGCAGTATTTT. Encoded protein: CASSHLGGDTQYF.

The V call is TRBV12-3 or TRBV12-4, the J call TRBJ2-7, with D unresolved. CDR3 length: 14 residues. With 5 bases removed from V and 2 bases from J, the gap between germline ends came to 13 bases. The CDR3: CASSRNLQPYEQYF. CDR3 coding DNA: TGTGCCAGCAGTCGCAACCTCCAACCCTACGAGCAGTACTTC.

At least ten counts were recorded for this clonotype. The gene calls are TRBV6-1 and TRBJ1-2; a possible D gene is TRBD1 (5 bases). The CDR3 covers 14 residues. Per germline, CDR1 MNHNS and CDR2 SASEGT. V lost 6 bases to trimming and J lost 4 bases, with 15 bases between them. DNA of the CDR3: TGTGCCAGCAGCCCCCAGGGATCTGGCTATGGCTACACCTTC. This encodes CASSPQGSGYGYTF.